This T cell receptor beta chain was captured by sequencing in a study of blood T cell repertoires in COVID-19 (dated by TCRdb to 2018 to 2021). The study in broad terms: Collaborator samples came from the United States, Italy and Spain and covered acute and convalescent phases of COVID-19. The prospective study material was composed of cDNA or gDNA derived from T cells, B-cell-depleted T cells, or PBMCs. HLA class I and class II types, where available, came from metadata supplied by the sample provider rather than from assay-based typing. The repertoires were released in a freely available public database meant as a resource for research on the immune response to SARS-CoV-2. Samples came from the ongoing ImmuneRACE study (first 160 participants) plus 1,254 subjects from 6 global collaborators. Sample metadata almost always included a de-identified subject ID, COVID-19 status, age in years and sex. Subjects who had been exposed to COVID-19, were actively infected with it, or had recovered from it provided the deeply sampled blood TCRbeta repertoires that made up the dataset.

One collaborating source in Seattle enrolled patients during active infection and followed them longitudinally through the course of disease. The collaborating institutions used their own protocols to collect whole blood in K2EDTA tubes. For TCRbeta analysis, collaborators shipped samples as frozen whole blood, isolated PBMCs, or DNA extracted from either of those sample types. With respect to this clone: Its antigen remains undetermined. Nothing much larger sits one base from this clone, and base qualities are not available.

TCRbeta CDR3 regions were amplified from genomic DNA using the immunoSEQ Assay, a bias-controlled multiplex PCR. The study's own analysis went as follows. The number of nucleated cells in each sample was estimated from the amplification of reference gene primers within the assay. To quantify the absolute abundance of each unique TCRbeta CDR3 rearrangement, sequence reads were collapsed and filtered. For each sample, productive Simpson clonality was calculated by taking the square root of Simpson's diversity index across productive rearrangements. TCRdb's version of the immuneACCESS table is confined to in-frame rearrangements and falls short of the full clone set. An unresolved V gene accounts for under half of the shortfall where checked; the remainder is of unknown origin. V, J and clone size are those of that table, while D and trimming were read from the DNA. The sample includes about 220,000 clones, with 82% observed a single time. The ten largest clones represent about 5.6% of the sample.

The CDR3 measures 14 amino acids from cysteine to phenylalanine. The kept DNA is CDR3 alone, 42 bases in frame from the first base. CDR1 and CDR2 are read off the germline V gene (reference sequence) as SGHNT and YYREEE. Trimming takes 4 bases from V and 7 bases from J, and the germline ends sit 15 bases apart. General findings and caveats noted by the study authors: How much clinical and demographic metadata was included differed by source and by participant, and the metadata was provided uncurated.

The sequencing sample was made of peripheral blood. This receptor was identified in a woman in her 70s with COVID-19, enrolled during active disease. The chain joins TRBV5-4 to TRBJ2-1; perhaps TRBD2 is the D gene, with 7 bases matching. The DNA sequence is as follows: TGTGCCAGCAGCCCCAGGACTAGGGGGAATGAGCAGTTCTTC. It specifies CASSPRTRGNEQFF.